The present entry profiles one TCR beta chain with its context. Its antigen is as yet unknown. 60 Vbeta and 13 Jbeta primers were used in PCR. Here immunoSEQ multiplex PCR was the method, and the copy in TCRdb shows in-frame clones only, minus some. In all, the sample yields approximately 50,000 clones. The CDR3 is made up of 17 amino acids. The germline V and J ends were trimmed by 6 bases and 0 bases, with 20 bases remaining between them. Germline lookup yields CDR1 LGHNA and CDR2 YSLEER. The sample is drawn from a study of cytomegalovirus exposure and HLA in healthy donors. Looking at the study overall: In an early release, HLA-typed donors contributed 77 million or so unique TCR sequences.

Whole-study results and caveats: Most TCR sequences proved rare, with some public TCRs found in many donors. Analysis was carried out at a later point, and it linked a missense DCLRE1C variant to TCR beta V- and J-gene trimming. Immune exposure was documented only through CMV serostatus.

The sequenced material came from PBMCs. The sequence derives from a female donor in good health and CMV-seronegative. The chain links TRBV4-3 to TRBJ1-1; D is possibly TRBD1 (5 bases). The CDR3, as DNA: TGCGCCAGCAGTCCTAAGGGGAGGACGGGCATGAACACTGAAGCTTTCTTT. It specifies CASSPKGRTGMNTEAFF.